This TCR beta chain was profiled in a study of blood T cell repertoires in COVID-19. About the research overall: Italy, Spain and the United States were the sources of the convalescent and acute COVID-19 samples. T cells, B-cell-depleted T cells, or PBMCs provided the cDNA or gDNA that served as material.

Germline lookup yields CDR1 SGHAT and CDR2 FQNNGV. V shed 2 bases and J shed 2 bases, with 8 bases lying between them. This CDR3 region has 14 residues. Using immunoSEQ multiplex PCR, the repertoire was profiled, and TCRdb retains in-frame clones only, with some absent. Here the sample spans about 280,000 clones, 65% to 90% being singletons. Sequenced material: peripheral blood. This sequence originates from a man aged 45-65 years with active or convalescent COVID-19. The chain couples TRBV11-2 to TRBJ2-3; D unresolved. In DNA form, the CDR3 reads TGTGCCAGCAGCTTAATCCAGTACACAGATACGCAGTATTTT. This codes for CASSLIQYTDTQYF.